Listed below are T cell receptor beta chains from one sample, sequenced in a study of blood T cell repertoires in COVID-19. Data came from immunoSEQ multiplex PCR; TCRdb stores just in-frame clones and leaves some out. The data contain about 200,000 clones, roughly nine tenths of them singletons. The sequencing sample was made of peripheral blood. These receptors were collected from a man in his fifties or sixties with COVID-19, enrolled during active disease. Both conserved end residues are part of each CDR3. Fields, in order: clone size, J gene, V gene, D gene, CDR3 DNA, CDR3 protein. The D gene is left open where the match is weak. Clone size is not always given. Where it is, it says once, few, many or a class for expanded clones.

clone size: -; J gene: TRBJ1-2; V gene: TRBV18; D gene: TRBD1; CDR3 DNA: TGTGCCAGCTCACCACCGGGACAGGGAGCGTTTTTGGATGGCTACACCTTC; CDR3 protein: CASSPPGQGAFLDGYTF
clone size: -; J gene: TRBJ2-1; V gene: TRBV29-1; D gene: -; CDR3 DNA: TGCAGCGTTCAGGGTTTCAATGAGCAGTTCTTC; CDR3 protein: CSVQGFNEQFF
clone size: -; J gene: TRBJ1-2; V gene: TRBV9; D gene: -; CDR3 DNA: TGTGCCAGCAGCGTCGGAGGAACTAACTATGGCTACACCTTC; CDR3 protein: CASSVGGTNYGYTF
clone size: once; J gene: TRBJ2-7; V gene: TRBV12-5; D gene: TRBD2; CDR3 DNA: TGTGCTAGTGGTTTTGGAGTTAGCGGGGTGCTCTCCTACGAGCAGTACTTC; CDR3 protein: CASGFGVSGVLSYEQYF
clone size: -; J gene: TRBJ1-2; V gene: TRBV5-1; D gene: TRBD1; CDR3 DNA: TGCGCCAGCAGCCCTGGACAGGGTGGCGGCTATGGCTACACCTTC; CDR3 protein: CASSPGQGGGYGYTF
clone size: -; J gene: TRBJ1-1; V gene: TRBV7-9; D gene: -; CDR3 DNA: TGTGCCAGCAGCCGCGGGGCGGCGAACACTGAAGCTTTCTTT; CDR3 protein: CASSRGAANTEAFF
clone size: -; J gene: TRBJ1-6; V gene: TRBV13; D gene: TRBD1; CDR3 DNA: TGTGCCAGCAGCCAGTTGGACAGGGGGCGGAGGAATTCACCCCTCCACTTT; CDR3 protein: CASSQLDRGRRNSPLHF
clone size: -; J gene: TRBJ2-2; V gene: TRBV9; D gene: TRBD2; CDR3 DNA: TGTGCCAGCAGCGTAGAAGGACGGGGGGGCTCTGGCGGGGAGCTGTTTTTT; CDR3 protein: CASSVEGRGGSGGELFF
clone size: few; J gene: TRBJ2-3; V gene: TRBV19; D gene: TRBD1; CDR3 DNA: TGTGCCAGTAGTAAGGGGGACAGAGCAGATACGCAGTATTTT; CDR3 protein: CASSKGDRADTQYF
clone size: -; J gene: TRBJ2-5; V gene: TRBV9; D gene: -; CDR3 DNA: TGTGCCAGCAGCGTATCAGGGCAGGGGGGAGAGACCCAGTACTTC; CDR3 protein: CASSVSGQGGETQYF
clone size: -; J gene: TRBJ2-1; V gene: TRBV12-3/TRBV12-4; D gene: -; CDR3 DNA: TGTGCCAGCAGGAGCCCCTACAATGAGCAGTTCTTC; CDR3 protein: CASRSPYNEQFF
clone size: -; J gene: TRBJ2-2; V gene: TRBV5-4; D gene: TRBD1; CDR3 DNA: TGTGCCAGCAGCGTGCCCCTAGGACAGGGAGAGACCGGGGAGCTGTTTTTT; CDR3 protein: CASSVPLGQGETGELFF
clone size: -; J gene: TRBJ1-4; V gene: TRBV19; D gene: -; CDR3 DNA: TGTGCCAGTAATGGAGGCAGTCTTAATGAAAAACTGTTTTTT; CDR3 protein: CASNGGSLNEKLFF
clone size: -; J gene: TRBJ1-5; V gene: TRBV19; D gene: TRBD1; CDR3 DNA: TGTGCCAGTAGTATAGCTGACAGGGCTGTATGGTATAGCAATCAGCCCCAGCATTTT; CDR3 protein: CASSIADRAVWYSNQPQHF
clone size: -; J gene: TRBJ2-2; V gene: TRBV30; D gene: TRBD2; CDR3 DNA: TGTGCCTGGGCCAGCGGGGGGGCTGGCACCGGGGAGCTGTTTTTT; CDR3 protein: CAWASGGAGTGELFF
clone size: -; J gene: TRBJ2-2; V gene: TRBV5-4; D gene: TRBD2; CDR3 DNA: TGTGCCAGCAGCTTGACTAGCGGGAGTTCCGGGGAGCTGTTTTTT; CDR3 protein: CASSLTSGSSGELFF
clone size: -; J gene: TRBJ2-7; V gene: TRBV19; D gene: TRBD2; CDR3 DNA: TGTGCCAGTAGCCCCGGGACTAGCGCAGGTTACGAGCAGTACTTC; CDR3 protein: CASSPGTSAGYEQYF
clone size: -; J gene: TRBJ2-3; V gene: TRBV3-1/TRBV3-2; D gene: TRBD2; CDR3 DNA: TGTGCCAGCAGCCCAGCGGGAGGGGGCACAGATACGCAGTATTTT; CDR3 protein: CASSPAGGGTDTQYF
clone size: -; J gene: TRBJ2-3; V gene: TRBV19; D gene: -; CDR3 DNA: TGTGCCAGTAGTCCGGGTAGCGGAAACACAGATACGCAGTATTTT; CDR3 protein: CASSPGSGNTDTQYF
clone size: -; J gene: TRBJ1-1; V gene: TRBV7-8; D gene: -; CDR3 DNA: TGTGCCAGCCAACGGGGAGGGAACACTGAAGCTTTCTTT; CDR3 protein: CASQRGGNTEAFF
clone size: -; J gene: TRBJ1-1; V gene: TRBV7-2; D gene: TRBD1; CDR3 DNA: TGTGCCAGCAGCTCCCAGGGGGCTTTAAACACTGAAGCTTTCTTT; CDR3 protein: CASSSQGALNTEAFF
clone size: -; J gene: TRBJ2-1; V gene: TRBV7-2; D gene: -; CDR3 DNA: TGTGCCAGCAGCTTAGTATTACACCCCAACAATGAGCAGTTCTTC; CDR3 protein: CASSLVLHPNNEQFF
clone size: -; J gene: TRBJ2-3; V gene: TRBV15; D gene: TRBD2; CDR3 DNA: TGTGCCACCAGCAGGGGGACTAGCGGGGGCTCAGATACGCAGTATTTT; CDR3 protein: CATSRGTSGGSDTQYF
clone size: -; J gene: TRBJ2-2; V gene: TRBV13; D gene: TRBD2; CDR3 DNA: TGTGCCAGCAGCTTAGAGGGACTAAGTAAGGGGGAGCTGTTTTTT; CDR3 protein: CASSLEGLSKGELFF
clone size: once; J gene: TRBJ1-2; V gene: TRBV11-2; D gene: TRBD1; CDR3 DNA: TGTGCCAGCAGCCCCCAGGGACAGGGCCCCAACTATGGCTACACCTTC; CDR3 protein: CASSPQGQGPNYGYTF
clone size: once; J gene: TRBJ1-6; V gene: TRBV5-6; D gene: TRBD1; CDR3 DNA: TGTGCCAGCAGCGGACAGGGGAATTCACCCCTCCACTTT; CDR3 protein: CASSGQGNSPLHF
clone size: -; J gene: TRBJ1-2; V gene: TRBV14; D gene: -; CDR3 DNA: TGTGCCAGCAGCCAAGATTTACGAGGATCCGGCGGCTACACCTTC; CDR3 protein: CASSQDLRGSGGYTF
clone size: -; J gene: TRBJ1-6; V gene: TRBV7-9; D gene: TRBD1; CDR3 DNA: TGTGCCAGCAGCTTTGGGACAGCTAATTCACCCCTCCACTTT; CDR3 protein: CASSFGTANSPLHF
clone size: -; J gene: TRBJ1-1; V gene: TRBV14; D gene: -; CDR3 DNA: TGTGCCAGCAGCCAAGTCCTGGAGAAAGCTTTCTTT; CDR3 protein: CASSQVLEKAFF
clone size: -; J gene: TRBJ1-1; V gene: TRBV7-9; D gene: -; CDR3 DNA: TGTGCCAGCAGCTTAGCAGCGGATTTAGCTTTCTTT; CDR3 protein: CASSLAADLAFF
clone size: -; J gene: TRBJ2-1; V gene: TRBV18; D gene: TRBD1; CDR3 DNA: TGTGCCAGCTCTCAAGGACAGGGAGTGTTGTATGAGCAGTTCTTC; CDR3 protein: CASSQGQGVLYEQFF
clone size: -; J gene: TRBJ1-2; V gene: TRBV19; D gene: TRBD1; CDR3 DNA: TGTGCCAGTAGTATAGATCTTGGGACAGGGGGATTTAATGGCTACACCTTC; CDR3 protein: CASSIDLGTGGFNGYTF
clone size: -; J gene: TRBJ2-7; V gene: TRBV20-1; D gene: TRBD2; CDR3 DNA: TGCAGTGCTAGTGTCGGGGGGGTACGCTACGAGCAGTACTTC; CDR3 protein: CSASVGGVRYEQYF
clone size: -; J gene: TRBJ1-2; V gene: TRBV4-3; D gene: TRBD1; CDR3 DNA: TGCGCCAGCAGCCAAGAAGGTCCAGGGGGCAACTATGGCTACACCTTC; CDR3 protein: CASSQEGPGGNYGYTF
clone size: -; J gene: TRBJ2-1; V gene: TRBV28; D gene: TRBD2; CDR3 DNA: TGTGCCAGCAGTTTTGATGGTGGACTAGCGGGGGGGAGCTCCTACAATGAGCAGTTCTTC; CDR3 protein: CASSFDGGLAGGSSYNEQFF
clone size: -; J gene: TRBJ1-1; V gene: TRBV5-5; D gene: -; CDR3 DNA: TGTGCCAGCAGCTTGGGAAGCGGGGGGGCCGGGACTGAAGCTTTCTTT; CDR3 protein: CASSLGSGGAGTEAFF
clone size: -; J gene: TRBJ2-1; V gene: TRBV27; D gene: TRBD2; CDR3 DNA: TGTGCCAGCAACGATAGGACTAGCGGGAGAAATGAGCAGTTCTTC; CDR3 protein: CASNDRTSGRNEQFF
clone size: -; J gene: TRBJ1-4; V gene: TRBV5-1; D gene: -; CDR3 DNA: TGCGCCAGCAGCTTGGCCACGTGGGAGAAGAGGGAGGAAAAACTGTTTTTT; CDR3 protein: CASSLATWEKREEKLFF
clone size: -; J gene: TRBJ1-2; V gene: TRBV6-6; D gene: -; CDR3 DNA: TGTGCCAGCACTCCAGGAAGGCTTAACTATGGCTACACCTTC; CDR3 protein: CASTPGRLNYGYTF
clone size: once; J gene: TRBJ1-4; V gene: TRBV3-1/TRBV3-2; D gene: TRBD1; CDR3 DNA: TGTGCCAGCAGCCAAGATACAATGACCGGGACAGGGCGTGAAAAACTGTTTTTT; CDR3 protein: CASSQDTMTGTGREKLFF
clone size: -; J gene: TRBJ1-5; V gene: TRBV4-1; D gene: -; CDR3 DNA: TGCGCCAGCAGCCAAGATGGGCAGGGCAATCAGCCCCAGCATTTT; CDR3 protein: CASSQDGQGNQPQHF
clone size: -; J gene: TRBJ1-1; V gene: TRBV28; D gene: TRBD1; CDR3 DNA: TGTGCCAGCAGTTGGCCGGGGACAGGGGTTACTGAAGCTTTCTTT; CDR3 protein: CASSWPGTGVTEAFF
clone size: once; J gene: TRBJ1-4; V gene: TRBV6-5; D gene: -; CDR3 DNA: TGTGCCAGCAGTTACGGCAGGGTGAACGAAAAACTGTTTTTT; CDR3 protein: CASSYGRVNEKLFF
clone size: -; J gene: TRBJ1-5; V gene: TRBV5-4; D gene: -; CDR3 DNA: TGTGCCAGCAGCTTGGGTGGGGGGAACAATCAGCCCCAGCATTTT; CDR3 protein: CASSLGGGNNQPQHF
clone size: -; J gene: TRBJ1-2; V gene: TRBV12-3/TRBV12-4; D gene: -; CDR3 DNA: TGTGCCAGCAGCAAGTGGGGGGGTGGCTACACCTTC; CDR3 protein: CASSKWGGGYTF
clone size: -; J gene: TRBJ1-1; V gene: TRBV30; D gene: TRBD1; CDR3 DNA: TGTGCCTGGAAGGGCTTCGTACGGGTGGAACCGGGACAGGGGTGGGACACTGAAGCTTTCTTT; CDR3 protein: CAWKGFVRVEPGQGWDTEAFF
clone size: -; J gene: TRBJ1-1; V gene: TRBV11-1; D gene: -; CDR3 DNA: TGTGCCAGCAGCCTTCTTAACACTGAAGCTTTCTTT; CDR3 protein: CASSLLNTEAFF
clone size: -; J gene: TRBJ1-5; V gene: TRBV30; D gene: TRBD1; CDR3 DNA: TGTGCCTGGCCTACCATTGGACAGGGGGCAGTTCAGCCCCAGCATTTT; CDR3 protein: CAWPTIGQGAVQPQHF
clone size: -; J gene: TRBJ2-3; V gene: TRBV9; D gene: -; CDR3 DNA: TGTGCCAGCAGCGTAGGTGGGGGGGCTTCCGTCAGTACGCAGTATTTT; CDR3 protein: CASSVGGGASVSTQYF
clone size: -; J gene: TRBJ2-1; V gene: TRBV25-1; D gene: TRBD2; CDR3 DNA: TGTGCCAGCAGTGAGCTAGCGGGAGGCCCCAGAGAGCAGTTCTTC; CDR3 protein: CASSELAGGPREQFF
clone size: -; J gene: TRBJ2-3; V gene: TRBV14; D gene: TRBD2; CDR3 DNA: TGTGCCAGCAGAAGGACTAGCGGGCGGGGACAAGATACGCAGTATTTT; CDR3 protein: CASRRTSGRGQDTQYF
clone size: -; J gene: TRBJ2-7; V gene: TRBV7-8; D gene: -; CDR3 DNA: TGTGCCAGCAGCTCCACCCGGCCCGCGGGACTCAACTACGAGCAGTACTTC; CDR3 protein: CASSSTRPAGLNYEQYF
clone size: -; J gene: TRBJ2-1; V gene: TRBV18; D gene: -; CDR3 DNA: TGTGCCAGCTCACCAACTAACGGCAATGAGCAGTTCTTC; CDR3 protein: CASSPTNGNEQFF